Listed below are T cell receptor beta chains from one sample, sequenced in a study of neoadjuvant anti-PD-1 for oral cavity cancer. Only in-frame clones appear in the TCRdb table, and some are missing; sequencing was by immunoSEQ multiplex PCR. The sample holds 6,500 to 8,000 clones, approximately 61% seen once. Source: PBMCs, taken after nivolumab (anti-PD-1) treatment. The receptor set was obtained from a person between 35 and 79 years old with oral cavity squamous cell carcinoma. Each CDR3 is given with its conserved first and last residue. D genes are given only for firm matches. For some rows the clone size is stated as once, few or many, or as a class when expanded; others skip it.

d_gene,abundance,v_gene,j_gene,CDR3nt,CDR3aa
.,.,TRBV7-2,TRBJ1-6,TGTGCCAGCAGCTTATGGGGGGGGGCGAACGATTCACCCCTCCACTTT,CASSLWGGANDSPLHF
TRBD1,few,TRBV15,TRBJ1-2,TGTGCCACCAGCTTGACAGGGTTGGGCGGCTACACCTTC,CATSLTGLGGYTF
TRBD1,.,TRBV30,TRBJ1-4,TGTGCCTGGAGGGGAAGGGGGCGCGGTGAAAAACTGTTTTTT,CAWRGRGRGEKLFF
.,.,TRBV7-2,TRBJ1-1,TGTGCCAGCAGCTCAGAGGGTTTAAACACTGAAGCTTTCTTT,CASSSEGLNTEAFF
.,.,TRBV4-3,TRBJ1-5,TGCGCCAGCAGCCTTGACAGGTGGGATCAGCCCCAGCATTTT,CASSLDRWDQPQHF
.,.,TRBV10-2,TRBJ1-1,TGCGCCAGCAGTGAGGTCCGTTGGGGGACTGAAGCTTTCTTT,CASSEVRWGTEAFF
.,.,TRBV29-1,TRBJ2-3,TGCAGCGTTCGGACGGGAACTACTAGCACAGATACGCAGTATTTT,CSVRTGTTSTDTQYF
.,.,TRBV4-1,TRBJ2-2,TGCGCCAGCAGCCAAGACAGGGAAATCACCGGGGAGCTGTTTTTT,CASSQDREITGELFF
TRBD2,once,TRBV5-1,TRBJ2-3,TGCGCCAGCAGCCTGACTAGCGGGGGCCCTCGCACAGATACGCAGTATTTT,CASSLTSGGPRTDTQYF
TRBD1,.,TRBV6-5,TRBJ2-7,TGTGCCAGCAGCACCCGGGACAGGGGGTATCACGAGCAGTACTTC,CASSTRDRGYHEQYF
.,.,TRBV27,TRBJ2-5,TGTGCCAGCAGCCACGAGGAGACCCAGTACTTC,CASSHEETQYF
.,.,TRBV7-9,TRBJ1-1,TGTGCCAGCAGCTTAGTTTCGGGAGGAGCTTTCTTT,CASSLVSGGAFF
.,.,TRBV15,TRBJ1-3,TGTGCCACCAGCAGAGAGAGCACCCTAGTGGGAAACACCATATATTTT,CATSRESTLVGNTIYF
TRBD1,.,TRBV6-6,TRBJ1-2,TGTGCCAGCACCCTTCCCGACAGGGAATTAAGTGGCTACACCTTC,CASTLPDRELSGYTF
.,.,TRBV27,TRBJ2-7,TGTGCCAGCAGTTTCTCCGTAGGGGTATCGGCCTACGAGCAGTACTTC,CASSFSVGVSAYEQYF
.,.,TRBV9,TRBJ2-5,TGTGCCAGCGGCGACTTGTCCCGGGCCCAGTACTTC,CASGDLSRAQYF
TRBD2,.,TRBV7-8,TRBJ2-1,TGTGCCAGCAGCTCCCGACTAGCGGGGGACCTATTATACAATGAGCAGTTCTTC,CASSSRLAGDLLYNEQFF
.,once,TRBV4-3,TRBJ1-5,TGCGCCAGCAGCCAAGTTGTCTCGATAGGGGGTCAGGCAGATCAGCCCCAGCATTTT,CASSQVVSIGGQADQPQHF
.,few,TRBV7-2,TRBJ1-2,TGTGCCAGCAGCTTAGCCGCCAGGTACGGCGGCTACACCTTC,CASSLAARYGGYTF
.,few,TRBV7-3,TRBJ1-1,TGTGCCAGCAGCTTATTCGGGGCTTCCACTGAAGCTTTCTTT,CASSLFGASTEAFF
.,few,TRBV5-1,TRBJ1-1,TGCGCCAGCAGCTCGTTGCAAACGTTGAACACTGAAGCTTTCTTT,CASSSLQTLNTEAFF
.,.,TRBV30,TRBJ1-3,TGTGCCTGGAGTACCTCAGGACTAAGAAACACCATATATTTT,CAWSTSGLRNTIYF
.,.,TRBV7-9,TRBJ1-1,TGTGCCAGCAGCTTAGCTGGGGCGAACACTGAAGCTTTCTTT,CASSLAGANTEAFF
.,.,TRBV6-1,TRBJ1-1,TGTGCCAGCAGTGTGGGACCGACGAACACTGAAGCTTTCTTT,CASSVGPTNTEAFF
TRBD2,.,TRBV6-1,TRBJ2-3,TGTGCCAGCAGTGTAGCGGGGCGCACAGATACGCAGTATTTT,CASSVAGRTDTQYF
.,.,TRBV19,TRBJ1-5,TGTGCCAGTAGTATAGTCCGAGACGGTAATCAGCCCCAGCATTTT,CASSIVRDGNQPQHF
TRBD1,few,TRBV2,TRBJ2-7,TGTGCCAGCCTGACCGGGACAGGGGCCTACGAGCAGTACTTC,CASLTGTGAYEQYF
.,few,TRBV6-6,TRBJ1-5,TGTGCCAGCAGTTATGTCGTTGGAGGACAGCCCCAGCATTTT,CASSYVVGGQPQHF
.,.,TRBV5-1,TRBJ2-7,TGCGCCAGCAGCTTGAGGGCAGCCTACGAGCAGTACTTC,CASSLRAAYEQYF
.,.,TRBV9,TRBJ2-5,TGTGCCAGCAGCGTATCATGGGGGAGCGTCCAAGAGACCCAGTACTTC,CASSVSWGSVQETQYF
.,.,TRBV18,TRBJ2-5,TGTGCCAGCTCACCACAGGATGGGGGCCTTTTCGAGGAGACCCAGTACTTC,CASSPQDGGLFEETQYF
.,.,TRBV7-9,TRBJ1-6,TGTGCCAGCAGCTTGTTTAATTCACCCCTCCACTTT,CASSLFNSPLHF
.,.,TRBV29-1,TRBJ2-5,TGCAGCGCGAGACAAGGCCAAGAGACCCAGTACTTC,CSARQGQETQYF
.,.,TRBV6-5,TRBJ2-2,TGTGCCAGCAGTTACTCGAGAGAGGGGGGTACCGGGGAGCTGTTTTTT,CASSYSREGGTGELFF
.,.,TRBV9,TRBJ2-3,TGTGCCAGCAGCGTATATGGGCGAGCGAGCACAGATACGCAGTATTTT,CASSVYGRASTDTQYF
.,.,TRBV7-2,TRBJ2-2,TGTGCCAGCAGCTTACGGCTCAACACCGGGGAGCTGTTTTTT,CASSLRLNTGELFF
TRBD2,once,TRBV5-4,TRBJ2-3,TGTGCCAGCAGCTTCCTAGCGGGGGCCACGGGGAGCACAGATACGCAGTATTTT,CASSFLAGATGSTDTQYF
.,.,TRBV5-6,TRBJ2-5,TGTGCCAGCAGCTTGTCTCAGGTTTTAGAGACCCAGTACTTC,CASSLSQVLETQYF
.,.,TRBV27,TRBJ2-7,TGTGCCAGCAGTTCCTCCCCGTTTCTAGCCTCGGGGGAGCAGTACTTC,CASSSSPFLASGEQYF
.,.,TRBV6-5,TRBJ2-1,TGTGCCAGCAGTTACTCGATAGGAATTGAGCAGTTCTTC,CASSYSIGIEQFF
.,.,TRBV30,TRBJ2-7,TGTGCCTGGAGTGCCGGGTCTCTGAACGAGCAGTACTTC,CAWSAGSLNEQYF
.,.,TRBV5-8,TRBJ2-7,TGTGCCAGCAGCGGTGACAGCTACGAGCAGTACTTC,CASSGDSYEQYF
.,.,TRBV9,TRBJ1-5,TGTGCCAGCAGTATAGGTCTGGATCAGCCCCAGCATTTT,CASSIGLDQPQHF
.,few,TRBV4-2,TRBJ1-1,TGTGCCAGCAGCCAACTGGGATCCAACACTGAAGCTTTCTTT,CASSQLGSNTEAFF
.,.,TRBV25-1,TRBJ2-5,TGTGCCAGCAGTGAAACCCCCCTCCGTAGCCGCCAGTACTTC,CASSETPLRSRQYF
.,.,TRBV6-1,TRBJ1-4,TGTGCCAGCAGTGATGGGGGTTACGGTGAAAAACTGTTTTTT,CASSDGGYGEKLFF